This record covers a single TCR beta chain. The antigen is unknown. V lost 7 bases to trimming and J lost 4 bases, with 15 bases between them. The germline CDR1 and CDR2 sequences are MDHEN and SYDVKM. This CDR3 is 14 amino acids long. Donors were healthy HIV-negative adults without recent acute infections or vaccinations. Original analysis: Filtering differed, since immunoSEQ gave only junction sequences and no quality scores. TCRdb's table, derived via immunoSEQ multiplex PCR, lists solely in-frame clones and lacks some. The DNA gave D and trimming, while V, J and clone size come from that table. The data show 2 million to 2.5 million clones, with over 85% seen just once and more than 0.35% held by the top ten. This specimen comes from a study of shared clonotypes between healthy human individuals. Regarding the study as a whole: Across a few donors, naive CD4 shared roughly 5%, naive CD8 around 4%, memory CD4 roughly 2.3%, memory CD8 around 0.42%.

The chain is built from TRBV28 and TRBJ2-3, with D tentatively TRBD1 (6 bases). Sequenced: naive CD4+ T cells from PBMCs. Subset noted: CD45RA+ positively selected. The TCR originated in a man younger than 30 in good health. Some clones in this sample may be carry-over from other donors' samples. The DNA of the CDR3 is TGTGCCAGCATCAGGCTCAAGGGGGCAGATACGCAGTATTTT. Protein: CASIRLKGADTQYF.